One and the same sample provided the 15 T cell receptor beta chains below, sequenced in a study of a mutant IDH1 vaccine in newly diagnosed glioma. These TCRs' antigens remain unknown. Clones were sequenced by immunoSEQ multiplex PCR, and TCRdb holds only the in-frame ones, with some missing. The sample records roughly 52,000 clones, roughly 80% being singletons. Time point here: week 23, last vaccination. Each vaccine dose was 300 ug of mutant IDH1 20-mer peptide, with topical imiquimod. This specimen consisted of PBMCs, obtained from a glioma patient whose treatment included an IDH1 peptide vaccine. All receptors come from a middle-aged man with glioma.

V is TRBV5-4 and J is TRBJ2-7; D is uncertain. There are 15 residues in the CDR3. The V end lost 0 bases, the J end lost 2 bases, and 12 bases lay between the germline ends. Germline assignment: CDR1 SGHNT and CDR2 YYREEE (reference sequence). The CDR3, as DNA: TGTGCCAGCAGCTTGGACCCAGGTTTGGCCTACGAGCAGTACTTC. As protein: CASSLDPGLAYEQYF.

The chain couples TRBV27 to TRBJ1-4; the D gene is possibly TRBD1 (6 bases). V was clipped by 5 bases and J by 3 bases, with 13 bases between them. Germline CDR1 MNHEY, CDR2 SMNVEV (reference sequence). This CDR3 comprises 15 residues. This CDR3 reads CASSNYREANEKLFF. CDR3 DNA: TGTGCCAGCAGTAACTACAGGGAGGCTAATGAAAAACTGTTTTTT.

This clone was observed once. This chain uses TRBV2 with TRBJ1-2; D is ambiguous. The germline CDR1 and CDR2 sequences are SNHLY and FYNNEI. The length of the CDR3 is 13 residues. Trimming left V 5 bases short and J 4 bases short, with 11 bases between. The CDR3 bases are TGTGCCAGCAGTCAACAGAGAGCCTATGGCTACACCTTC. It specifies CASSQQRAYGYTF.

This clone occurred once. The gene calls are TRBV5-1 and TRBJ1-4; TRBD1 might be the D (6 bases). Germline lookup yields CDR1 SGHRS and CDR2 YFSETQ. V gave up 0 bases and J gave up 10 bases, with 16 bases separating them. The length of the CDR3 is 15 residues. The CDR3 sequence: CASSLETGTSGKLFF. The CDR3 nucleotides read TGCGCCAGCAGCTTGGAAACCGGGACATCGGGAAAACTGTTTTTT.

The rearrangement uses TRBV7-9 and TRBJ1-2, with a possible D match to TRBD1 (5 bases). The CDR3 runs to 15 residues. V lost 5 bases to trimming and J lost 7 bases, with 20 bases between them. Germline V gene lookup returns CDR1 SEHNR and CDR2 FQNEAQ (reference sequence). The CDR3 spells CASSLPRDDITGYTF. In nucleotides, the CDR3 is TGTGCCAGCAGCCTACCTCGGGACGACATAACTGGCTACACCTTC.

A remark on this clone: At one boundary the junction diverges from the germline segment, which might be a read error. The chain links TRBV7-7 to TRBJ2-5; 9 bases are a match to TRBD1. Germline V gives CDR1 SSHAT, CDR2 FNYEAQ (reference sequence). The CDR3 has 13 amino acids. Here the CDR3 reads CASMGTGGETQYF. CDR3 in DNA: TGTGCTAGCATGGGTACAGGGGGCGAGACCCAGTACTTC.

The CDR3 loop reads CASSGDQAFTGGYTF. The CDR3 nucleotides read TGTGCCAGCAGTGGCGACCAGGCATTTACGGGAGGCTACACCTTC. V is TRBV6-1 and J is TRBJ1-2, with D hard to call. Germline V gene lookup returns CDR1 MNHNS and CDR2 SASEGT. V lost 4 bases and J lost 8, with 20 bases in between. CDR3 size: 15 residues.

In this sample, this clone turned up a few times. The chain recombines TRBV5-6 with TRBJ1-1, with 7 bases identical to TRBD1. Germline V gene lookup returns CDR1 SGHDT and CDR2 YYEEEE. J gave up 6 bases and V 4 bases, and 6 bases lay outside the gene matches. The CDR3 extends over 13 amino acids. CDR3 bases: TGTGCCAGCAGCCCAGGACAGGCCGCTGAAGCTTTCTTT. Encoded protein: CASSPGQAAEAFF.

The V gene is TRBV5-1, the J gene TRBJ1-1; TRBD1 aligns across 9 bases. Germline lookup yields CDR1 SGHRS and CDR2 YFSETQ. CDR3 length: 15 residues. The junction had 3 bases not matched to a gene; V was cut back by 0 bases and J by 3 bases. The CDR3 here is CASSLGGQGYTEAFF. The CDR3 DNA is TGCGCCAGCAGCTTGGGGGGACAGGGATACACTGAAGCTTTCTTT.

The chain combines TRBV19 with TRBJ2-5, with 8 bases matching TRBD1. In germline, CDR1 is LNHDA, CDR2 SQIVND (reference sequence). The CDR3 length is 14 residues. Trimming at V came to 3 bases and at J to 2 bases, leaving 2 bases not matched to a gene. CDR3 bases: TGTGCCAGTAGTATGCAGGGGGCTCAAGAGACCCAGTACTTC. Residues: CASSMQGAQETQYF. The full variable domain, its missing parts supplied by reference TRBV19 and TRBJ2-5, is DGGITQSPKYLFRKEGQNVTLSCEQNLNHDAMYWYRQDPGQGLRLIYYSQIVNDFQKGDIAEGYSVSREKKESFPLTVTSAQKNPTAFYLCASSMQGAQETQYFGPGTRLLVL.

The V call is TRBV19, the J call TRBJ1-2, with no clear D. Trimming left V 0 bases short and J 3 bases short, with 14 bases between. The CDR3 spans 16 residues. CDR1 and CDR2 from the germline V gene are LNHDA and SQIVND (reference sequence). CDR3 nucleotides: TGTGCCAGTAGTATAGATCTTTCCCAGATTTACTATGGCTACACCTTC. This gives the protein CASSIDLSQIYYGYTF. Full variable domain (remainder filled in from reference TRBV19 and TRBJ1-2): DGGITQSPKYLFRKEGQNVTLSCEQNLNHDAMYWYRQDPGQGLRLIYYSQIVNDFQKGDIAEGYSVSREKKESFPLTVTSAQKNPTAFYLCASSIDLSQIYYGYTFGSGTRLTVV.

This chain joins TRBV11-2 and TRBJ1-2; TRBD1 might be the D (6 bases). Germline V gene lookup returns CDR1 SGHAT and CDR2 FQNNGV. The V gene lost 1 base and the J gene lost 6 bases, with 12 bases spanning the gap. The CDR3 totals 14 residues. The CDR3 region is CASSLVRGADGYTF. Written as DNA, the CDR3 is TGTGCCAGCAGCTTAGTGCGGGGGGCGGATGGCTACACCTTC.

The chain employs TRBV19 and TRBJ2-5; 9 nucleotides match TRBD1. In germline, CDR1 is LNHDA, CDR2 SQIVND (reference sequence). This CDR3 comprises 16 residues. V was clipped by 4 bases and J by 3 bases; unmatched bases: 9. CDR3 region: CASSTRPGQGKETQYF. The CDR3 nucleotides are TGTGCCAGTAGTACCCGGCCGGGACAGGGTAAAGAGACCCAGTACTTC.

The chain links TRBV30 to TRBJ1-1; D uncertain. Germline V gene sequence: CDR1 GTSNPN, CDR2 SVGIG (reference sequence). Trimming removed 2 bases at V and 10 bases at J, with 14 bases between. This CDR3 contains 12 residues. The CDR3: CAWSRMSDRAFF. Written as DNA, the CDR3 is TGTGCCTGGAGTAGAATGTCAGATCGAGCTTTCTTT.

The chain recombines TRBV10-2 with TRBJ2-1; 9 positions agree with TRBD2. V shed 6 bases, J shed 2 bases, and the junction held 8 bases outside the gene matches. CDR1 is WSHSY, CDR2 SAAADI, per germline. This CDR3 is built from 16 residues. CDR3 DNA: TGCGCCAGCAGCAACCCCGCGGGGGGGCCCTACAATGAGCAGTTCTTC. It is translated as CASSNPAGGPYNEQFF.